The rows below give T cell receptor beta chains drawn from one sample of a study of shared clonotypes between healthy human individuals. Data came from immunoSEQ multiplex PCR; TCRdb stores just in-frame clones and leaves some out. The data contain about 2 million clones, roughly 94% of them singletons. Sequencing input: naive CD8+ T cells sorted from blood. The source of these receptors is a man younger than 35 in good health. Both conserved end residues are part of each CDR3. The order of the fields is V gene, J gene, clone size, D gene, CDR3 DNA, CDR3 protein. The D gene is left open where the match is weak. A clone size is listed for some rows: how often the clone was seen (once, few, many), or a class if it is expanded.

v_call: TRBV2; j_call: TRBJ1-1; clone_size: -; d_call: -; cdr3_nt: TGTGCCAGCAGTGAAGGCAGGGGATTGAACACTGAAGCTTTCTTT; cdr3_aa: CASSEGRGLNTEAFF
v_call: TRBV13; j_call: TRBJ2-7; clone_size: -; d_call: -; cdr3_nt: TGTGCCAGCAGCCAGGACGGTCCTGCCTACGAGCAGTACTTC; cdr3_aa: CASSQDGPAYEQYF
v_call: TRBV19; j_call: TRBJ2-7; clone_size: -; d_call: TRBD1; cdr3_nt: TGTGCCAGTAGTCTTGGGACAGGGTACGAGCAGTACTTC; cdr3_aa: CASSLGTGYEQYF
v_call: TRBV11-2; j_call: TRBJ2-7; clone_size: -; d_call: TRBD2; cdr3_nt: TGTGCCAGCAGCTTGGGGAGCGGGAGCGGCTACGAGCAGTACTTC; cdr3_aa: CASSLGSGSGYEQYF
v_call: TRBV7-9; j_call: TRBJ2-7; clone_size: -; d_call: -; cdr3_nt: TGTGCCAGCAGCATTTCAGGGGCCCCGACCTACGAGCAGTACTTC; cdr3_aa: CASSISGAPTYEQYF
v_call: TRBV7-9; j_call: TRBJ2-2; clone_size: -; d_call: -; cdr3_nt: TGTGCCAGCAGCTTACCGGGGACCGGGGAGCTGTTTTTT; cdr3_aa: CASSLPGTGELFF
v_call: TRBV13; j_call: TRBJ2-3; clone_size: -; d_call: -; cdr3_nt: TGTGCCAGCAGCGACCGGACACGCAGCACAGATACGCAGTATTTT; cdr3_aa: CASSDRTRSTDTQYF
v_call: TRBV27; j_call: TRBJ2-7; clone_size: few; d_call: -; cdr3_nt: TGTGCCAGCAGTTTGACCCGCTCCTACGAGCAGTACTTC; cdr3_aa: CASSLTRSYEQYF
v_call: TRBV7-9; j_call: TRBJ1-2; clone_size: -; d_call: -; cdr3_nt: TGTGCCAGCAGCGGGACGGGGAACTATGGCTACACCTTC; cdr3_aa: CASSGTGNYGYTF
v_call: TRBV7-9; j_call: TRBJ2-7; clone_size: -; d_call: TRBD1; cdr3_nt: TGTGCCAGCAGCCTATCCGGGACAGGACTTTACGAGCAGTACTTC; cdr3_aa: CASSLSGTGLYEQYF
v_call: TRBV9; j_call: TRBJ2-2; clone_size: once; d_call: -; cdr3_nt: TGTGCCAGCTCAAGGGGGTTGACCGCCGGGGAGCTGTTTTTT; cdr3_aa: CASSRGLTAGELFF
v_call: TRBV4-2; j_call: TRBJ2-7; clone_size: -; d_call: -; cdr3_nt: TGTGCCAGCAGCCAAGGGGGGGCCCTCGAGCAGTACTTC; cdr3_aa: CASSQGGALEQYF
v_call: TRBV9; j_call: TRBJ2-7; clone_size: -; d_call: -; cdr3_nt: TGTGCCAGCGGGAAGGGGACCTACGAGCAGTACTTC; cdr3_aa: CASGKGTYEQYF
v_call: TRBV30; j_call: TRBJ2-1; clone_size: -; d_call: TRBD2; cdr3_nt: TGTGCCTGGAGTGTAGGTAGCGGGGGCCCCTACAATGAGCAGTTCTTC; cdr3_aa: CAWSVGSGGPYNEQFF
v_call: TRBV6-6; j_call: TRBJ2-5; clone_size: once; d_call: -; cdr3_nt: TGTGCCAGCAGTTACCCCGACGAAGAGACCCAGTACTTC; cdr3_aa: CASSYPDEETQYF
v_call: TRBV9; j_call: TRBJ2-1; clone_size: -; d_call: -; cdr3_nt: TGTGCCAGCAGCGTAGGTGATGGTTACAATGAGCAGTTCTTC; cdr3_aa: CASSVGDGYNEQFF
v_call: TRBV7-9; j_call: TRBJ2-7; clone_size: -; d_call: TRBD1; cdr3_nt: TGTGCCAGCAGCCGGGACAGCGCACGCTACGAGCAGTACTTC; cdr3_aa: CASSRDSARYEQYF
v_call: TRBV19; j_call: TRBJ2-3; clone_size: -; d_call: -; cdr3_nt: TGTGCCAGTAGTCAGTCAGGGACAGATACGCAGTATTTT; cdr3_aa: CASSQSGTDTQYF
v_call: TRBV14; j_call: TRBJ1-1; clone_size: -; d_call: -; cdr3_nt: TGTGCCAGCAGCCAGTGGGGTGTTGGAATGAACACTGAAGCTTTCTTT; cdr3_aa: CASSQWGVGMNTEAFF
v_call: TRBV2; j_call: TRBJ2-1; clone_size: -; d_call: TRBD1; cdr3_nt: TGTGCCAGCAGTCCGGACAGGGTAACTTATGACAATGAGCAGTTCTTC; cdr3_aa: CASSPDRVTYDNEQFF
v_call: TRBV6-6; j_call: TRBJ1-1; clone_size: -; d_call: -; cdr3_nt: TGTGCCAGCAGTTACTCAGAGGAGACAGGGAACACTGAAGCTTTCTTT; cdr3_aa: CASSYSEETGNTEAFF
v_call: TRBV6-6; j_call: TRBJ1-6; clone_size: -; d_call: -; cdr3_nt: TGTGCCAGCAGTGGAGGGACAAGCTCCTATAATTCACCCCTCCACTTT; cdr3_aa: CASSGGTSSYNSPLHF
v_call: TRBV11-3; j_call: TRBJ2-3; clone_size: -; d_call: -; cdr3_nt: TGTGCCAGCAGCCCTAGTAGTGGAGATACGCAGTATTTT; cdr3_aa: CASSPSSGDTQYF
v_call: TRBV10-1; j_call: TRBJ1-5; clone_size: -; d_call: TRBD1; cdr3_nt: TGCGCCACCCCTCGGGGACAGGGAGAAGCTCAGCCCCAGCATTTT; cdr3_aa: CATPRGQGEAQPQHF
v_call: TRBV11-3; j_call: TRBJ2-5; clone_size: -; d_call: -; cdr3_nt: TGTGCCAGCAGCTTAACCATCACGGCGGGAGAGACCCAGTACTTC; cdr3_aa: CASSLTITAGETQYF
v_call: TRBV7-9; j_call: TRBJ1-1; clone_size: -; d_call: -; cdr3_nt: TGTGCCAGCAGCCCCACCTACCCGGGGACGACTGAAGCTTTCTTT; cdr3_aa: CASSPTYPGTTEAFF
v_call: TRBV7-9; j_call: TRBJ2-1; clone_size: -; d_call: -; cdr3_nt: TGTGCCAGCAGCTTTGGTGACAATGAGCAGTTCTTC; cdr3_aa: CASSFGDNEQFF
v_call: TRBV7-9; j_call: TRBJ1-6; clone_size: few; d_call: TRBD1; cdr3_nt: TGTGCCAGCAGCTCGTCAGGGGGCTGGAATTCACCCCTCCACTTT; cdr3_aa: CASSSSGGWNSPLHF
v_call: TRBV29-1; j_call: TRBJ2-3; clone_size: -; d_call: -; cdr3_nt: TGCAGCGTTGAACAGGCGGATAGCACAGATACGCAGTATTTT; cdr3_aa: CSVEQADSTDTQYF
v_call: TRBV6-6; j_call: TRBJ2-7; clone_size: -; d_call: TRBD2; cdr3_nt: TGTGCCAGCAGTTACTCTAGCGGGGCCTTTTACGAGCAGTACTTC; cdr3_aa: CASSYSSGAFYEQYF
v_call: TRBV27; j_call: TRBJ2-6; clone_size: -; d_call: -; cdr3_nt: TGTGCCAGCAGTTTAGTTATCCCTTCTGGGGCCAACGTCCTGACTTTC; cdr3_aa: CASSLVIPSGANVLTF
v_call: TRBV7-3; j_call: TRBJ2-7; clone_size: -; d_call: -; cdr3_nt: TGTGCCAGCAGCCCCGATGGGACGGGAATGTACGAGCAGTACTTC; cdr3_aa: CASSPDGTGMYEQYF
v_call: TRBV7-8; j_call: TRBJ2-4; clone_size: -; d_call: -; cdr3_nt: TGTGCCAGCAGCTTAGTGTCTGGCCCTGGCATTCAGTACTTC; cdr3_aa: CASSLVSGPGIQYF
v_call: TRBV18; j_call: TRBJ1-1; clone_size: -; d_call: -; cdr3_nt: TGTGCCAGCTCACCGGCCTTGGGTGGAGACACTGAAGCTTTCTTT; cdr3_aa: CASSPALGGDTEAFF